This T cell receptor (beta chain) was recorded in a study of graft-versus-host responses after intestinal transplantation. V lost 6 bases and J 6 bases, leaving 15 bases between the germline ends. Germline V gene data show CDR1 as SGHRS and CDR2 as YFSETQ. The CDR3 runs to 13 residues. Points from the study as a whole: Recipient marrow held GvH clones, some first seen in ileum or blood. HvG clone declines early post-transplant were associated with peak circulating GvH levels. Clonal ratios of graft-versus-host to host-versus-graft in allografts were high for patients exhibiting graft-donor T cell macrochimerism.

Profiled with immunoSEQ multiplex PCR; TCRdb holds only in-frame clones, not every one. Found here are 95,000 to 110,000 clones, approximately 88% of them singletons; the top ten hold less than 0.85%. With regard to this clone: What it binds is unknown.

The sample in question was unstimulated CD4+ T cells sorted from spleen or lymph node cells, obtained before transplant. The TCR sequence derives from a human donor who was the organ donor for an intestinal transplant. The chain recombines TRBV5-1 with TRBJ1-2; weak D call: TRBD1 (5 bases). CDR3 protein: CASIGVRADGYTF. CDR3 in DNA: TGCGCCAGCATCGGAGTCAGGGCGGATGGCTACACCTTC.